A single sample is the source of the 15 T cell receptor beta chains below, sequenced in a study of shared clonotypes between healthy human individuals (TCRdb year 2020). Libraries were built with the immunoSEQ multiplex PCR assay. This is the immuneACCESS table as TCRdb keeps it, with only in-frame sequences that have V and J called. A part of the clones is gone; compared with another copy, unresolved V genes explain less than half, and the rest is unexplained. The sample yields 530,000 or so clones; about 80% were counted once. About 12% of the sample is in the top ten clones. Sequencing was done on a sample of PBMCs. The receptor set was obtained from a middle-aged woman in good health. Some clones in this sample may be carry-over from other donors' samples.

The rearrangement links TRBV11-2 to TRBJ1-1; the D is unclear. There are 17 residues in the CDR3. V lost 3 bases, J lost 1 base, and 18 bases lay in between. The germline V gene has CDR1 SGHAT and CDR2 FQNNGV. The chain's CDR3 is CASSLNPVPGGNTEAFF. DNA for the CDR3: TGTGCCAGCAGCTTGAATCCAGTTCCCGGAGGGAACACTGAAGCTTTCTTT.

The gene calls are TRBV30 and TRBJ1-5, with 7 bases fitting TRBD1. CDR1 and CDR2 from the germline V gene are GTSNPN and SVGIG (reference sequence). This CDR3 is 15 amino acids long. With V trimmed by 4 bases and J by 1 base, 7 bases remained unmatched. CDR3 sequence reads: CAWNHPGGSNQPQHF. The CDR3 coding sequence is TGTGCCTGGAATCACCCAGGGGGGAGCAATCAGCCCCAGCATTTT.

The chain carries TRBV28 and TRBJ2-7, with D hard to call. The germline gives CDR1 MDHEN, CDR2 SYDVKM. V was trimmed by 3 bases and J by 1 base, leaving 16 bases between them. The CDR3 contains 16 residues. The CDR3 loop is CASSFSSSARSYEQYF. For the CDR3, the DNA is TGTGCCAGCAGTTTCTCCTCCTCGGCGCGTTCCTACGAGCAGTACTTC.

The V and J genes are TRBV28 and TRBJ1-2; D unclear. The CDR3 contains 14 residues. CDR1 and CDR2 from the germline V gene are MDHEN and SYDVKM. V lost 8 bases to trimming and J lost 1 base, with 14 bases between them. The DNA of the CDR3 is TGTGCCAGCCAAACAGCGAACCTTAACTATGGCTACACCTTC. The encoded protein is CASQTANLNYGYTF.

The chain carries TRBV7-9 and TRBJ2-2, with 11 bases that match TRBD2. Germline-derived CDR1 and CDR2 are SEHNR and FQNEAQ (reference sequence). There are 15 residues in the CDR3. Trimming removed 6 bases from V and 7 bases from J; junction bases left unmatched: 7. Here the CDR3 reads CASRGLAGGVGELFF. The CDR3 DNA reads as TGTGCCAGCAGGGGCCTAGCGGGAGGTGTCGGGGAGCTGTTTTTT. Based on the CDR3 plus reference TRBV7-9 and TRBJ2-2, the full variable domain is DTGVSQNPRHKITKRGQNVTFRCDPISEHNRLYWYRQTLGQGPEFLTYFQNEAQLEKSRLLSDRFSAERPKGSFSTLEIQRTEQGDSAMYLCASRGLAGGVGELFFGEGSRLTVL.

The table lists this clone with a count of one. V usage is TRBV7-2 and J usage is TRBJ2-7; a possible D gene is TRBD1 (6 bases). The length of the CDR3 is 16 residues. Germline CDR1 SGHTA, CDR2 FQGNSA. The V gene lost 1 base and the J gene lost 6 bases, with 19 bases spanning the gap. The CDR3 region is CASSLGLGRARGEQYF. For the CDR3, the DNA is TGTGCCAGCAGCTTAGGTCTAGGCAGGGCCAGGGGCGAGCAGTACTTC.

The V and J genes are TRBV7-2 and TRBJ2-3, with 7 bases lining up with TRBD2. V trimming: 2 bases; J trimming: 5 bases; junction bases outside the gene matches: 10. The CDR3 extends over 16 amino acids. CDR1 and CDR2 (germline): SGHTA, FQGNSA. The DNA for the CDR3 is TGTGCCAGCAGCTTAATTCTAGCGGAGGGAGGAGATACGCAGTATTTT. It encodes CASSLILAEGGDTQYF.

The V and J genes are TRBV10-3 and TRBJ2-7, with D possibly being TRBD2 (6 bases). The germline V and J ends were trimmed by 6 bases and 2 bases, with 11 bases remaining between them. The CDR3 totals 13 residues. Looked up from germline, CDR1 is ENHRY and CDR2 is SYGVKD. CDR3 in DNA: TGTGCCATCAGACCGGGAGCACCCTACGAGCAGTACTTC. Amino acids: CAIRPGAPYEQYF.

The chain joins TRBV9 to TRBJ2-5; 8 bases are shared with TRBD2. V shed 5 bases, J shed 1 base, and the junction held 10 bases outside the gene matches. Germline V lookup: CDR1 SGDLS, CDR2 YYNGEE. The CDR3 extends over 16 amino acids. CDR3 bases: TGTGCCAGCAGTCGTACGGGGGGGCAAGTCCAAGAGACCCAGTACTTC. It codes for CASSRTGGQVQETQYF.

This chain connects TRBV28 to TRBJ1-4; weak D call: TRBD1 (5 bases). Per germline, CDR1 MDHEN and CDR2 SYDVKM. Trimming left V 6 bases short and J 8 bases short, with 16 bases between. The CDR3 runs to 14 residues. CDR3 residues: CASSAGDSYEKLFF. The CDR3 nucleotides are TGTGCCAGCAGCGCGGGAGACAGCTACGAAAAACTGTTTTTT.

Concerning this clone itself: This specimen includes other DNA sequences encoding the same CDR3. The genes are TRBV28 and TRBJ2-1; D is undetermined. The germline gives CDR1 MDHEN, CDR2 SYDVKM. CDR3 length: 12 amino acids. V lost 2 bases and J lost 7, with 6 bases in between. The DNA for the CDR3 is TGTGCCAGCAGTTTAACGCTGAATGAGCAGTTCTTC. Translating gives CASSLTLNEQFF.

There are a few counts of this clone. The chain is built from TRBV27 and TRBJ2-3, with unresolved D. Trimming cost V 6 bases and J 1 base, with 8 bases left between them. CDR1 is MNHEY and CDR2 is SMNVEV in the germline V gene (reference sequence). The CDR3 loop spans 13 amino acids. In DNA, the CDR3 is TGTGCCAGCAGCTTAGTAGGCACAGATACGCAGTATTTT. Protein: CASSLVGTDTQYF.

V gene TRBV25-1 combines with J gene TRBJ2-7, with D possibly TRBD1 on 5 matching bases. The V gene lost 8 bases and the J gene lost 5 bases, with 16 bases spanning the gap. This CDR3 is built from 13 residues. Germline CDR1 MGHDK, CDR2 SYGVNS. In nucleotides, the CDR3 is TGTGCCAGCGGACCCCAGGGTTATAACGAGCAGTACTTC. As protein: CASGPQGYNEQYF.

V is TRBV5-1 and J is TRBJ2-3; 7 bases map to TRBD2. The germline gives CDR1 SGHRS, CDR2 YFSETQ. Trimming cost V 3 bases and J 6 bases; bases outside gene matches: 13. CDR3 length: 16 amino acids. The CDR3 reads CASSSSAGAGSDTQYF. CDR3 DNA sequence: TGCGCCAGCAGCTCGAGTGCGGGAGCGGGATCGGATACGCAGTATTTT.

Note on this clone: Other DNA sequences within the sample encode an identical CDR3. J is TRBJ1-5 and V is TRBV5-1; a weak D match, TRBD1 (6 bases). The CDR3 sequence is 15 residues long. V was pared by 0 bases and J by 2 bases, with 9 bases between. Per the germline V gene, CDR1 is SGHRS and CDR2 is YFSETQ. The CDR3 bases are TGCGCCAGCAGCTTGGAGGGGGGTGGCAATCAGCCCCAGCATTTT. Amino acids: CASSLEGGGNQPQHF.